The 25 T cell receptor beta chains presented below share a single source sample, sequenced in a study of blood T cell repertoires in COVID-19. The table came from immunoSEQ multiplex PCR; TCRdb's copy has only in-frame clones and leaves some out. In the table there are about 280,000 clones, roughly nine tenths of which are singletons. Specimen: peripheral blood. These receptors were taken from a woman aged 45-60 years who had recovered from COVID-19.

The rearrangement joins TRBV6-6 to TRBJ1-1, with D possibly being TRBD1 (5 bases). Germline V gives CDR1 MNHNY, CDR2 SVGAGI (reference sequence). V was clipped by 5 bases and J by 8 bases, with 6 bases between them. The CDR3 has 10 residues. CDR3: CASSRGEAFF. Written as DNA, the CDR3 is TGTGCCAGCAGTAGGGGCGAAGCTTTCTTT.

The rearrangement uses TRBV19 and TRBJ2-1; TRBD2 aligns across 7 bases. With 8 bases clipped from V and 8 bases from J, the junction kept 9 bases outside the gene matches. The CDR3 contains 13 residues. Per germline, CDR1 LNHDA and CDR2 SQIVND (reference sequence). The CDR3 reads CASASGRFYEQFF. CDR3 DNA: TGTGCCAGTGCTAGCGGTCGTTTCTATGAGCAGTTCTTC.

The chain couples TRBV11-2 to TRBJ2-1, with D tentatively TRBD2 (7 bases). The CDR3 is made up of 16 amino acids. Germline V gene lookup returns CDR1 SGHAT and CDR2 FQNNGV. Trimming cost V 1 base and J 7 bases, with 17 bases left between them. The CDR3 DNA reads as TGTGCCAGCAGCTTAGCACGGCGGGGGCCCACAAATGAGCAGTTCTTC. Translated: CASSLARRGPTNEQFF.

The rearrangement links TRBV2 to TRBJ1-2; 8 bases are shared with TRBD1. The J segment lost 3 bases and the V segment lost 11 bases, leaving 8 bases of the junction unmatched. This CDR3 region has 13 residues. The germline V gene encodes CDR1 SNHLY and CDR2 FYNNEI. CDR3 in amino acids: CAGGTGQDYGYTF. Written as DNA, the CDR3 is TGTGCCGGCGGTACGGGACAGGACTATGGCTACACCTTC.

This chain joins TRBV5-4 and TRBJ2-5, with D tentatively TRBD1 (5 bases). Trimming shortened V by 2 bases and J by 4 bases, and 12 bases separated the two germline ends. The CDR3 totals 14 residues. Looked up from germline, CDR1 is SGHNT and CDR2 is YYREEE (reference sequence). CDR3: CASSFSIGAETQYF. The CDR3 DNA reads as TGTGCCAGCAGCTTTAGCATAGGGGCAGAGACCCAGTACTTC.

The V and J genes are TRBV6-4 and TRBJ2-3, with D uncertain. The length of the CDR3 is 15 residues. Germline CDR1 is MRHNA and CDR2 is SNTAGT. The V end lost 1 base, the J end lost 0 bases, and 8 bases lay between the germline ends. The CDR3 DNA reads as TGTGCCAGCAGTGACTGGGCCCAGAGCACAGATACGCAGTATTTT. It is translated as CASSDWAQSTDTQYF.

The sample holds one count of this clone. The chain combines TRBV30 with TRBJ1-1, with D uncertain. Per germline, CDR1 GTSNPN and CDR2 SVGIG (reference sequence). Deletions cut 3 bases from V and 8 bases from J, with 16 bases between. CDR3 size: 13 residues. The CDR3 loop reads CAWRQRVLNEAFF. The DNA of the CDR3 is TGTGCCTGGAGGCAGAGGGTCCTGAACGAAGCTTTCTTT. The complete variable domain, with remaining parts taken from reference TRBV30 and TRBJ1-1, reads SQTIHQWPATLVQPVGSPLSLECTVEGTSNPNLYWYRQAAGRGLQLLFYSVGIGQISSEVPQNLSASRPQDRQFILSSKKLLLSDSGFYLCAWRQRVLNEAFFGQGTRLTVV.

This chain links TRBV19 with TRBJ1-5, with D perhaps matching TRBD1 (6 bases). CDR1 and CDR2 from the germline V gene are LNHDA and SQIVND (reference sequence). The CDR3 spans 14 residues. The V and J ends lost 11 bases and 0 bases respectively, with 14 bases between them. The CDR3 spells CAWSQTGSNQPQHF. The CDR3 DNA is TGTGCCTGGAGCCAGACAGGTAGCAATCAGCCCCAGCATTTT.

The chain uses TRBV19 and TRBJ1-2; D may be TRBD1 (5 bases). The CDR3 is 13 residues long. Deletions cut 3 bases from V and 7 bases from J, with 12 bases between. CDR1 and CDR2 from the germline V gene are LNHDA and SQIVND (reference sequence). The CDR3 sequence: CASSILRAGGYTF. The CDR3 nucleotides are TGTGCCAGTAGTATCCTCAGGGCCGGTGGCTACACCTTC.

This sequence joins TRBV6-2 or TRBV6-3 and TRBJ2-3; 7 positions match TRBD2. V shed 4 bases and J 6 bases; nucleotides not matched to a gene: 13. CDR3 length equals 16 residues. Germline loops: CDR1 MNHEY, CDR2 SVGEGT. In nucleotides, the CDR3 is TGTGCCAGCAGTTGGCGGGGACTATCAGTATCCGATACGCAGTATTTT. Amino acids: CASSWRGLSVSDTQYF.

V and J are TRBV28 and TRBJ2-7; 7 positions match TRBD1. The CDR3 extends over 14 amino acids. Germline V gene lookup returns CDR1 MDHEN and CDR2 SYDVKM. The V segment lost 8 bases and the J segment 3 bases; nucleotides outside the gene matches: 10. CDR3 amino acids: CASGRIGGFYEQYF. The CDR3, as DNA: TGTGCCAGCGGGCGGATAGGGGGCTTCTACGAGCAGTACTTC.

About this clone itself: The same CDR3 is also encoded by other DNA sequences in this sample. The rearrangement links TRBV5-1 to TRBJ2-2; 8 positions match TRBD1. This CDR3 has 15 residues. CDR1 is SGHRS, CDR2 YFSETQ, per germline. The V and J ends lost 4 bases and 2 bases, in that order; junction bases with no gene match: 4. The CDR3 region has the DNA TGCGCCAGCAGCCCGGGGACAGGAAACACCGGGGAGCTGTTTTTT. Amino acids: CASSPGTGNTGELFF.

This clone was seen once. The J gene is TRBJ2-3, the V gene TRBV19, with D tentatively TRBD1 (5 bases). The CDR3 runs 15 residues. V was clipped by 4 bases and J by 3 bases, with 14 bases between them. The germline CDR1 and CDR2 sequences are LNHDA and SQIVND (reference sequence). DNA of the CDR3: TGTGCCAGTAGTAAACAAGGGAAGGGGACAGATACGCAGTATTTT. Encoded protein: CASSKQGKGTDTQYF.

Concerning this clone: One end of the junction does not line up with germline, which may come from a read error. The V call is TRBV7-7, the J call TRBJ2-2; the D gene is possibly TRBD1 (6 bases). CDR1 and CDR2 from the germline V gene are SSHAT and FNYEAQ (reference sequence). This CDR3 spans 14 amino acids. Written as DNA, the CDR3 is TGTGCTAGCAGCGAGGACAGGAACACCGGGGAGCTGTTTTTT. Translation: CASSEDRNTGELFF.

The chain has TRBV30 and TRBJ2-7, with TRBD2 as a possible D gene (5 bases). From germline, CDR1 is GTSNPN and CDR2 SVGIG (reference sequence). The CDR3 is made up of 12 amino acids. The V and J ends lost 0 bases and 2 bases respectively, with 5 bases between them. The CDR3 DNA reads as TGTGCCTGGAGTGTGACTACCTACGAGCAGTACTTC. Protein: CAWSVTTYEQYF. Complete variable domain (other parts from reference TRBV30 and TRBJ2-7): SQTIHQWPATLVQPVGSPLSLECTVEGTSNPNLYWYRQAAGRGLQLLFYSVGIGQISSEVPQNLSASRPQDRQFILSSKKLLLSDSGFYLCAWSVTTYEQYFGPGTRLTVT.

The rearrangement uses TRBV19 and TRBJ2-1; D might be TRBD1 (7 bases). This CDR3 has 15 amino acids. The germline gives CDR1 LNHDA, CDR2 SQIVND (reference sequence). Trimming cost V 4 bases and J 5 bases, with 15 bases left between them. DNA for the CDR3: TGTGCCAGTAGTACTTTGGAGGGGGCACACAATGAGCAGTTCTTC. Translated: CASSTLEGAHNEQFF.

In its sample, this clone was seen many times. The J gene is TRBJ1-3, the V gene TRBV29-1; 7 positions match TRBD1. This CDR3 is built from 14 residues. V shed 7 bases, J shed 2 bases, and the junction held 8 bases outside the gene matches. CDR1 and CDR2 from the germline V gene are SQVTM and ANQGSEA. Here the CDR3 reads CSARGQNTGNTIYF. Here the CDR3 DNA reads TGCAGCGCCCGGGGACAGAACACTGGAAACACCATATATTTT.

This rearrangement joins TRBV4-3 to TRBJ2-1, with D perhaps TRBD1 (6 bases). Germline CDR1 LGHNA, CDR2 YSLEER. The ends were cut back, 3 bases at V and 7 bases at J, with 10 bases in the middle. The CDR3 sequence is 13 residues long. The CDR3 DNA follows: TGCGCCAGCAGCCAGAGTCAGGGGAATGAGCAGTTCTTC. This encodes CASSQSQGNEQFF.

For the CDR3, the DNA is TGCGCCAGCAGCTTCCTTGGACTAGCGGGGGTGCCAGATACGCAGTATTTT. Amino acids: CASSFLGLAGVPDTQYF. The chain couples TRBV5-1 to TRBJ2-3; 13 nucleotides line up with TRBD2. Germline V gene lookup returns CDR1 SGHRS and CDR2 YFSETQ. The CDR3 has 17 amino acids. Trimming at V came to 2 bases and at J to 4 bases, leaving 7 bases not matched to a gene.

The chain joins TRBV6-5 to TRBJ2-5, with D possibly matching TRBD1 (6 bases). This CDR3 contains 15 residues. Per the germline V gene, CDR1 is MNHEY and CDR2 is SVGAGI. V lost 6 bases, J lost 5 bases, and 19 bases lay in between. DNA for the CDR3: TGTGCCAGCAGCCAGGACAGATCTTGGGGGGAGACCCAGTACTTC. This translates into CASSQDRSWGETQYF.

The rearrangement joins TRBV5-5 to TRBJ2-3; TRBD2 agrees at 11 bases. Germline V gene lookup returns CDR1 SGHKS and CDR2 YYEKEE (reference sequence). The J segment lost 4 bases and the V segment lost 2 bases, leaving 3 bases of the junction unmatched. This CDR3 is built from 15 residues. CDR3 bases: TGTGCCAGCAGCTTAAGTAGCGGGAGGGCAGATACGCAGTATTTT. It encodes CASSLSSGRADTQYF.

This sequence joins TRBV7-2 and TRBJ1-6, with D uncertain. Between the trimmed V and J ends, which lost 3 bases and 5 bases, there was a span of 8 bases. The CDR3 extends over 14 amino acids. Germline-derived CDR1 and CDR2 are SGHTA and FQGNSA. DNA of the CDR3: TGTGCCAGCAGCTTCGGCGGAGATAATTCACCCCTCCACTTT. Translated: CASSFGGDNSPLHF. The variable domain in full, with the rest retrieved from reference TRBV7-2 and TRBJ1-6, is GAGVSQSPSNKVTEKGKDVELRCDPISGHTALYWYRQSLGQGLEFLIYFQGNSAPDKSGLPSDRFSAERTGGSVSTLTIQRTQQEDSAVYLCASSFGGDNSPLHFGNGTRLTVT.

The genes are TRBV6-5 and TRBJ1-2; perhaps TRBD1 as D (6 bases). This CDR3 comprises 14 residues. The germline gives CDR1 MNHEY, CDR2 SVGAGI. Trimming left V 0 bases short and J 7 bases short, with 12 bases between. CDR3 coding DNA: TGTGCCAGCAGTTACTCGCGGGGGGCCAGTGGCTACACCTTC. It yields the protein CASSYSRGASGYTF.

This chain connects TRBV2 to TRBJ2-4; the match to TRBD2 covers 8 bases. This CDR3 comprises 16 residues. With V trimmed by 4 bases and J by 11 bases, 16 bases remained unmatched. Germline V gene lookup returns CDR1 SNHLY and CDR2 FYNNEI. CDR3 residues: CASSAWDGGAGGVQYF. CDR3 in DNA: TGTGCCAGCAGTGCCTGGGACGGTGGGGCGGGAGGCGTTCAGTACTTC.

This chain connects TRBV19 to TRBJ2-2, with 7 bases identical to TRBD1. Germline CDR1 is LNHDA and CDR2 is SQIVND (reference sequence). V trimming: 5 bases; J trimming: 6 bases; junction bases outside the gene matches: 9. This CDR3 region has 15 residues. In DNA, the CDR3 is TGTGCCAGTAGTTTTGACAGGGCGGCAGCCGGGGAGCTGTTTTTT. Protein sequence: CASSFDRAAAGELFF.